The clone carrying this T cell receptor beta chain was counted many times. The donors were adults (healthy and HIV-negative) with no recent acute infections or vaccinations. The sample is drawn from a study of shared clonotypes between healthy human individuals. Across the study: With ages of 18 to 49, the donors were two women and three men.

Produced via immunoSEQ multiplex PCR; TCRdb's table is partial and in-frame only. The sample shows some 500,000 clones, approximately 71% of them seen only once. CDR1 is MDHEN and CDR2 is SYDVKM in the germline V gene. The CDR3 runs 15 residues. The V segment lost 6 bases and the J segment 7 bases; nucleotides outside the gene matches: 5. The clonotype was recovered from a middle-aged woman in good health. Some clones in this sample may be carry-over from other donors' samples. This rearrangement joins TRBV28 to TRBJ2-2; 13 bases align to TRBD2. Sequencing was carried out using PBMCs. The DNA for the CDR3 is TGTGCCAGCAGCCGGACTAGCGGGAGCTTCGGGGAGCTGTTTTTT. Residues: CASSRTSGSFGELFF.